The 28 T cell receptor beta chains reported below all come from one sample, sequenced in a study of regulatory T cells in long-lasting Graves disease. Time point in this sample: persistent/refractory GD, antithyroid drugs over 5 years with positive TRAb. After RNA was extracted from PBMCs, the TCR library was made from it. Building the TCR beta libraries relied on iRepertoire HTBI primers, and CDR3 regions underwent Arm-PCR. MiXCR, applied by TCRdb to the multiplex PCR reads, yields one record per CDR3 protein. The sample includes over 350,000 distinct CDR3 sequences, less than 25% of them seen just once. Sequenced here: peripheral blood mononuclear cells (PBMCs), sampled when the disease was refractory, from a patient treated with antithyroid drugs. Source of these receptors: a female donor with Graves disease.

This clonotype was picked up a small number of times. The V call is TRBV7-9, the J call TRBJ2-7; 10 bases are a match to TRBD2. Germline loops: CDR1 SEHNR, CDR2 FQNEAQ (reference sequence). V lost 4 bases and J lost 3; bases outside the gene matches: 6. CDR3 size: 15 residues. CDR3 bases: TGTGCCAGCAGCTCCCCCCGGACTAGCGGCTACGAGCAGTACTTC. Encoded protein: CASSSPRTSGYEQYF.

The sample holds many counts of this clonotype. V is TRBV7-2 and J is TRBJ2-5; possibly TRBD2 for D (6 bases). The CDR3 runs to 14 residues. Trimming pared 6 bases from V and 5 bases from J, leaving 16 bases between. Germline CDR1 SGHTA, CDR2 FQGNSA. In DNA, the CDR3 is TGTGCCAGCAGATCGGGAGACGTTAGGGAGACCCAGTACTTC. It encodes CASRSGDVRETQYF.

V usage is TRBV7-9 and J usage is TRBJ2-5, with 8 bases lining up with TRBD1. The CDR3 covers 15 residues. Germline V CDR1 and CDR2: SEHNR, FQNEAQ (reference sequence). Germline trimming cut 5 bases from V and 4 bases from J; bases unmatched to any gene: 9. The CDR3 sequence is CASSLKATGGETQYF. The CDR3 DNA reads as TGTGCCAGCAGCCTCAAGGCCACAGGGGGAGAGACCCAGTACTTC.

This clonotype was found many times. The chain combines TRBV12-5 with TRBJ2-7; a possible D gene is TRBD2 (6 bases). The V end was cut by 1 base, the J end by 4 bases, with 17 bases between. The V gene's germline CDR1 is LGHNT and CDR2 FRNRAP. This CDR3 spans 16 amino acids. CDR3 DNA sequence: TGTGCTAGTGGTTTGGCGGGGAGCGGGTTCGGATACGAGCAGTACTTC. It specifies CASGLAGSGFGYEQYF.

A word on this clonotype: A much larger clone lies a single base off, so this may be a read error. The chain employs TRBV7-6 and TRBJ2-2; a possible D gene is TRBD2 (6 bases). The V gene's germline CDR1 is SGHVS and CDR2 FNYEAQ. The CDR3 is 12 amino acids. The CDR3 here is CASSLANRELLF. The CDR3 DNA follows: TGTGCCAGCAGCTTAGCGAACCGGGAGCTGCTTTTT.

There are many counts of this clonotype. The rearrangement joins TRBV6-1 to TRBJ2-7; no definite D call. Between the trimmed V and J ends, which lost 6 bases and 7 bases, there was a span of 13 bases. This CDR3 has 12 residues. Germline lookup yields CDR1 MNHNS and CDR2 SASEGT. DNA for the CDR3: TGTGCCAGCAGCACCACCGTGGGGGAGCAGTACTTC. The encoded protein is CASSTTVGEQYF.

This clonotype was recorded a few times. V is TRBV7-6 and J is TRBJ2-7, with TRBD2 identical over 9 bases. This CDR3 has 15 residues. J was trimmed by 5 bases and V by 5 bases; bases with no gene match: 10. Germline V gene sequence: CDR1 SGHVS, CDR2 FNYEAQ. Written as DNA, the CDR3 is TGTGCCAGCAGCCCTATCCTAGCGGGACCCAACGAGCAGTACTTC. Protein sequence: CASSPILAGPNEQYF.

The V gene is TRBV13, the J gene TRBJ1-1; 9 bases are shared with TRBD1. The J segment lost 1 base and the V segment lost 4 bases, leaving 7 bases of the junction unmatched. Looked up from germline, CDR1 is PRHDT and CDR2 is FYEKMQ (reference sequence). This CDR3 contains 16 residues. The CDR3 DNA follows: TGTGCCAGCAGCTCTCCAGGGACAGGGACGAACACTGAAGCTTTCTTT. This gives the protein CASSSPGTGTNTEAFF.

This rearrangement joins TRBV5-1 to TRBJ2-2, with 16 bases matching TRBD2. CDR3 length equals 18 residues. Germline CDR1 is SGHRS and CDR2 is YFSETQ. Trimming at V came to 5 bases and at J to 5 bases, leaving 9 bases not matched to a gene. The CDR3 DNA sequence: TGCGCCAGCAGTCCGGGACTAGCGGGAGGGCCTAGGACCGGGGAGCTGTTTTTT. Protein sequence: CASSPGLAGGPRTGELFF. The complete variable domain, with remaining parts taken from reference TRBV5-1 and TRBJ2-2, reads KAGVTQTPRYLIKTRGQQVTLSCSPISGHRSVSWYQQTPGQGLQFLFEYFSETQRNKGNFPGRFSGRQFSNSRSEMNVSTLELGDSALYLCASSPGLAGGPRTGELFFGEGSRLTVL.

The table lists this clonotype with many counts. This chain uses TRBV20-1 with TRBJ1-4; D unclear. Trimming cost V 6 bases and J 11 bases, with 16 bases left between them. The CDR3 runs to 12 residues. Germline CDR1 and CDR2: DFQATT and SNEGSKA (reference sequence). CDR3 region: CSAVGQAGKLFF. The CDR3 nucleotides are TGCAGTGCGGTGGGCCAGGCGGGCAAACTGTTTTTT.

This clonotype was recorded a few times. This rearrangement joins TRBV18 to TRBJ2-5, with D unclear. Trimming removed 0 bases from V and 5 bases from J, with 10 bases in between. The CDR3 has 14 amino acids. Per the germline V gene, CDR1 is KGHSH and CDR2 is LQKENI. The CDR3 sequence: CASSPPFGRETQYF. DNA for the CDR3: TGTGCCAGCTCACCACCTTTCGGACGGGAGACCCAGTACTTC.

This clonotype was detected a few times. The chain recombines TRBV7-9 with TRBJ2-7, with TRBD2 matching over 8 bases. Per germline, CDR1 SEHNR and CDR2 FQNEAQ (reference sequence). The CDR3 contains 15 residues. Unmatched junction bases numbered 4, after V lost 1 base and J lost 2 bases. Here the CDR3 reads CASSLDSGVTYEQYF. As DNA, the CDR3 is TGTGCCAGCAGCTTAGATAGCGGGGTTACCTACGAGCAGTACTTC.

The V call is TRBV3-1, the J call TRBJ1-1, with D possibly being TRBD1 (6 bases). From germline, CDR1 is LGHDT and CDR2 YNNKEL (reference sequence). V was shortened by 0 bases and J by 2 bases, with 10 bases between the two germline ends. There are 15 residues in the CDR3. The CDR3 coding sequence is TGTGCCAGCAGCCAAGACACGGACAGAAACACTGAAGCTTTCTTT. As protein: CASSQDTDRNTEAFF.

This clonotype was seen a handful of times. This chain connects TRBV14 to TRBJ1-6; 7 bases match TRBD1. The CDR3 length is 16 residues. The germline CDR1 and CDR2 sequences are SGHDN and FVKESK. Losses at the gene ends were 2 bases for V and 10 bases for J; bases not matched to a gene: 11. This CDR3 reads CASSQLIRGVRSPLHF. The CDR3 DNA reads as TGTGCCAGCAGCCAACTCATCAGGGGGGTTAGGTCACCCCTCCACTTT.

This clonotype was counted at least ten times. The chain couples TRBV2 to TRBJ2-5; D is unresolved. The germline V and J ends were trimmed by 5 bases and 7 bases, with 8 bases remaining between them. The germline V gene has CDR1 SNHLY and CDR2 FYNNEI. This CDR3 is 11 amino acids long. For the CDR3, the DNA is TGTGCCAGCAGTCCCCTGGGGACCCAGTACTTC. This translates into CASSPLGTQYF.

The chain combines TRBV14 with TRBJ2-2, with D unresolved. The CDR3 loop spans 17 amino acids. Germline CDR1 reads SGHDN; CDR2 reads FVKESK. Deletions cut 0 bases from V and 0 bases from J, with 11 bases between. CDR3 residues: CASSQDLNYPNTGELFF. CDR3 nucleotides: TGTGCCAGCAGCCAAGATCTAAACTATCCGAACACCGGGGAGCTGTTTTTT.

V and J are TRBV11-1 and TRBJ1-1, with D perhaps TRBD1 (5 bases). The CDR3 is made up of 15 amino acids. V lost 5 bases and J lost 1, with 14 bases in between. Germline CDR1 is SGHAT and CDR2 is FQDESV (reference sequence). The CDR3, as DNA: TGTGCCAGCAGCCCGGGGGGGGTATGGAACACTGAAGCTTTCTTT. It is translated as CASSPGGVWNTEAFF.

The chain joins TRBV30 to TRBJ2-7; no clear D gene. Germline lookup yields CDR1 GTSNPN and CDR2 SVGIG (reference sequence). Trimming shortened V by 2 bases and J by 2 bases, and 7 bases separated the two germline ends. The CDR3 contains 12 residues. Here the CDR3 reads CAWSTLTYEQYF. The CDR3, as DNA: TGTGCCTGGAGTACCCTAACCTACGAGCAGTACTTC.

This clonotype was detected ten times or more. This chain joins TRBV2 and TRBJ2-7; D unclear. The CDR3 covers 10 residues. Trimming removed 6 bases at V and 2 bases at J, with 2 bases between. Germline loops: CDR1 SNHLY, CDR2 FYNNEI. CDR3 residues: CASRTYEQYF. Written as DNA, the CDR3 is TGTGCCAGCAGGACCTACGAGCAGTACTTC.

V gene TRBV7-9 combines with J gene TRBJ1-5, with D uncertain. V gave up 1 base and J gave up 7 bases, with 5 bases separating them. The CDR3 has 12 residues. Germline V gene data show CDR1 as SEHNR and CDR2 as FQNEAQ (reference sequence). CDR3 sequence (DNA): TGTGCCAGCAGCTTAGGCGAGCAGCCCCAGCATTTT. Its protein product is CASSLGEQPQHF.

The table lists this clonotype with many counts. The V call is TRBV2, the J call TRBJ1-1, with D possibly matching TRBD1 (5 bases). The CDR3 has 13 amino acids. Germline values: CDR1 SNHLY, CDR2 FYNNEI. Between the trimmed V and J ends, which lost 4 bases and 4 bases, there was a span of 10 bases. CDR3 in DNA: TGTGCCAGCAGTGCCAGGGTATTCACTGAAGCTTTCTTT. Protein: CASSARVFTEAFF. The whole variable domain, filled in from reference TRBV2 and TRBJ1-1, reads EPEVTQTPSHQVTQMGQEVILRCVPISNHLYFYWYRQILGQKVEFLVSFYNNEISEKSEIFDDQFSVERPDGSNFTLKIRSTKLEDSAMYFCASSARVFTEAFFGQGTRLTVV.

This chain connects TRBV7-9 to TRBJ2-7; a possible D gene is TRBD2 (6 bases). The length of the CDR3 is 13 residues. From germline, CDR1 is SEHNR and CDR2 FQNEAQ (reference sequence). V shed 2 bases and J shed 7 bases, with 12 bases lying between them. For the CDR3, the DNA is TGTGCCAGCAGCTTAAGTAAGGGGAGGGAGCAGTACTTC. Protein sequence: CASSLSKGREQYF.

J is TRBJ2-7 and V is TRBV19, with a tentative D call TRBD2 (6 bases). The CDR3 extends over 14 amino acids. From germline, CDR1 is LNHDA and CDR2 SQIVND (reference sequence). V was trimmed by 4 bases and J by 2 bases, leaving 12 bases between them. The CDR3 coding sequence is TGTGCCAGTAGTAGAGGAGGGCGAACCTACGAGCAGTACTTC. Protein product: CASSRGGRTYEQYF.

This clonotype was recorded many times. V gene TRBV7-8 combines with J gene TRBJ2-7; D not certain. Per germline, CDR1 SGHVS and CDR2 FQNEAQ. This CDR3 contains 13 residues. V lost 1 base and J lost 4, with 8 bases in between. The CDR3 loop reads CASSLVSRYEQYF. The CDR3 DNA follows: TGTGCCAGCAGCTTAGTATCCCGTTACGAGCAGTACTTC.

J is TRBJ1-6 and V is TRBV5-6, with TRBD1 identical over 8 bases. The CDR3 consists of 14 residues. Germline lookup yields CDR1 SGHDT and CDR2 YYEEEE. V gave up 3 bases and J gave up 9 bases; unmatched junction bases: 5. This chain's CDR3 is CASSYDRGVSPLHF. In DNA form, the CDR3 reads TGTGCCAGCAGCTATGACAGGGGAGTTTCACCCCTCCACTTT.

This clonotype was counted at least ten times. The chain links TRBV27 to TRBJ1-5; 9 nucleotides match TRBD1. CDR1 MNHEY and CDR2 SMNVEV come from the germline V gene (reference sequence). Unmatched junction bases numbered 8, after V lost 5 bases and J lost 6 bases. This CDR3 spans 15 amino acids. Here the CDR3 DNA reads TGTGCCAGCAGTCCCGGGACAGGGATCGGTCAGCCCCAGCATTTT. This gives the protein CASSPGTGIGQPQHF.

This clonotype was detected only a few times. The chain couples TRBV6-1 to TRBJ2-7, with 8 positions matching TRBD1. Unmatched junction bases numbered 8, after V lost 5 bases and J lost 2 bases. From germline, CDR1 is MNHNS and CDR2 SASEGT. CDR3 length: 15 amino acids. The CDR3 is CASSQDRAGAYEQYF. The CDR3 DNA reads as TGTGCCAGCAGTCAGGACAGGGCTGGGGCCTACGAGCAGTACTTC.

This clonotype was counted ten times or more. The chain combines TRBV28 with TRBJ2-7; the D is unclear. With 5 bases removed from V and 2 bases from J, the gap between germline ends came to 16 bases. The CDR3 runs 15 residues. CDR1 and CDR2 (germline): MDHEN, SYDVKM. The CDR3 sequence is CASSPRHAQPYEQYF. For the CDR3, the DNA is TGTGCCAGCAGTCCGCGACATGCGCAACCCTACGAGCAGTACTTC.